The 20 T cell receptor beta chains below come from one sample, sequenced in a study of T cell repertoires in cytomegalovirus infection. In TCRdb, the reads were re-called with MiXCR into one record per CDR3 protein. The table shows about 190,000 distinct CDR3 sequences, with about 30% occurring only once. The sample comprised PBMCs. These receptors were collected from a human donor in good health (CMV status not recorded). Some clones in this sample may be carry-over from other donors' samples.

This clonotype was seen more than once but under ten times. This sequence joins TRBV7-1 and TRBJ2-1; D is possibly TRBD1 (5 bases). TRBV7-1 is treated as an ORF (open reading frame) with a function not yet certain. V was trimmed by 5 bases and J by 0 bases, leaving 14 bases between them. The CDR3 spans 16 residues. CDR3 sequence (DNA): TGTGCCAGCAGCGGCCCGGCAGGGCGCTCCTACAATGAGCAGTTCTTC. Translation: CASSGPAGRSYNEQFF.

This clonotype was seen only a few times. The chain carries TRBV5-6 and TRBJ2-7, with TRBD2 matching over 10 bases. The CDR3 is made up of 18 amino acids. The germline V gene encodes CDR1 SGHDT and CDR2 YYEEEE. Trimming cost V 5 bases and J 2 bases; bases outside gene matches: 16. This chain's CDR3 is CASSQFLAGAPRTYEQYF. The CDR3 DNA reads TGTGCCAGCAGTCAATTCCTAGCGGGGGCGCCTCGTACCTACGAGCAGTACTTC.

The V and J genes are TRBV20-1 and TRBJ2-1; 8 nucleotides line up with TRBD1. Germline V gives CDR1 DFQATT, CDR2 SNEGSKA (reference sequence). This CDR3 is built from 15 residues. V lost 0 bases, J lost 9 bases, and 10 bases stayed unmatched. The CDR3 reads CSARDLTGGLSEQFF. In DNA form, the CDR3 reads TGCAGTGCTAGAGATTTAACAGGGGGACTCAGTGAGCAGTTCTTC.

V is TRBV29-1 and J is TRBJ2-2; TRBD1 might be the D (6 bases). Germline V lookup: CDR1 SQVTM, CDR2 ANQGSEA. V lost 6 bases to trimming and J lost 5 bases, with 13 bases between them. CDR3 length: 13 amino acids. The CDR3 is CSVDFTGTGELFF. For the CDR3, the DNA is TGCAGCGTCGATTTTACAGGGACCGGGGAGCTGTTTTTT.

A few counts support this clonotype. The V gene is TRBV12-3 or TRBV12-4, the J gene TRBJ2-3, with D perhaps TRBD2 (7 bases). Trimming stripped 5 bases from V and 3 bases from J, with 18 bases between. CDR3 length: 16 residues. The CDR3 coding sequence is TGTGCCAGCAGTCCCCAGGGGAGGGCTGTGACAGATACGCAGTATTTT. This translates into CASSPQGRAVTDTQYF.

Remarks on this clonotype: At one boundary the junction diverges from the germline segment, which might be a read error. V and J are TRBV7-2 and TRBJ1-2; a weak D match, TRBD1 (5 bases). This CDR3 comprises 14 residues. The germline gives CDR1 SGHTA, CDR2 FQGNSA. Here the CDR3 DNA reads TGTTCCAGCAGCTTACCACAGGCCGTGGGGGGCTACACCTTC. This encodes CSSSLPQAVGGYTF.

V gene TRBV12-3 or TRBV12-4 combines with J gene TRBJ1-5; D may be TRBD1 (5 bases). V lost 1 base, J lost 7 bases, and 11 bases lay in between. CDR3 size: 14 residues. The CDR3 region has the DNA TGTGCCAGCAGTTTAGGGGCAGGGAGGCAGCCCCAGCATTTT. Protein sequence: CASSLGAGRQPQHF.

This rearrangement joins TRBV7-2 to TRBJ2-7, with a possible D match to TRBD1 (6 bases). CDR3 length: 13 residues. Trimming took off 3 bases at V and 5 bases at J, with 11 bases between the two ends. The V gene's germline CDR1 is SGHTA and CDR2 FQGNSA. The CDR3 bases are TGTGCCAGCAGCTTCGGACAGAAGCACGAGCAGTACTTC. This codes for CASSFGQKHEQYF.

In the case of this clonotype: Sequence at one end of the junction differs from germline and may be a read error. This chain links TRBV29-1 with TRBJ2-7; D is possibly TRBD2 (5 bases). The germline CDR1 and CDR2 sequences are SQVTM and ANQGSEA. The CDR3 runs 12 residues. The CDR3 loop is CSVAGLPYEHYF. CDR3 DNA sequence: TGCAGCGTTGCCGGACTCCCCTACGAGCATTACTTC.

The rearrangement uses TRBV2 and TRBJ2-5; 7 bases match TRBD1. Losses at the gene ends were 10 bases for V and 5 bases for J; bases not matched to a gene: 7. This CDR3 region has 12 residues. Germline CDR1 and CDR2: SNHLY and FYNNEI. CDR3 in DNA: TGTGCCAAATCCTACAGGGGTGAGACCCAGTACTTC. Amino acids: CAKSYRGETQYF.

The chain recombines TRBV20-1 with TRBJ2-3; D perhaps matches TRBD2 (6 bases). Trimming shortened V by 0 bases and J by 2 bases, and 18 bases separated the two germline ends. The CDR3 spans 17 residues. Germline loops: CDR1 DFQATT, CDR2 SNEGSKA (reference sequence). CDR3 sequence (DNA): TGCAGTGCTAGAGATCAGGGAGGCGGGGCTTACACAGATACGCAGTATTTT. As protein: CSARDQGGGAYTDTQYF.

This clonotype was detected ten times or more. This CDR3 is CASSQGGLRQPQHF. In DNA form, the CDR3 reads TGTGCCAGCAGCCAGGGTGGGCTCCGCCAGCCCCAGCATTTT. The V call is TRBV6-5, the J call TRBJ1-5, with a weak D call TRBD1 (5 bases). The CDR3 contains 14 residues. Germline V gives CDR1 MNHEY, CDR2 SVGAGI. V was cut by 6 bases and J by 7 bases, with 16 bases left in between.

The CDR3 is CAISERQGKNTEAFF. The CDR3 DNA follows: TGTGCCATCAGTGAACGACAGGGGAAGAACACTGAAGCTTTCTTT. The J gene is TRBJ1-1, the V gene TRBV10-3; 8 nucleotides agree with TRBD1. This CDR3 contains 15 residues. The V gene's germline CDR1 is ENHRY and CDR2 SYGVKD. The trim removed 3 bases at V and 1 base at J, leaving 4 bases unmatched.

The chain carries TRBV20-1 and TRBJ2-3, with a tentative D call TRBD2 (6 bases). The V gene's germline CDR1 is DFQATT and CDR2 SNEGSKA (reference sequence). There are 13 residues in the CDR3. Trimming shortened V by 3 bases and J by 2 bases, and 9 bases separated the two germline ends. Here the CDR3 reads CSASWGDTDTQYF. As DNA, the CDR3 is TGCAGTGCTAGCTGGGGGGACACAGATACGCAGTATTTT.

The chain joins TRBV2 to TRBJ1-1, with TRBD1 matching 11 bases. This CDR3 has 15 residues. Germline CDR1 SNHLY, CDR2 FYNNEI. V gave up 10 bases and J gave up 4 bases; unmatched junction bases: 11. In DNA form, the CDR3 reads TGTGCCACCCGAGGGACAGGGGGGGTGGGCACTGAAGCTTTCTTT. Its translation: CATRGTGGVGTEAFF.

This clonotype came up many times. The V gene is TRBV7-2, the J gene TRBJ2-7; 9 nucleotides line up with TRBD2. The CDR3 consists of 15 residues. Germline-derived CDR1 and CDR2 are SGHTA and FQGNSA. V shed 5 bases, J shed 1 base, and the junction held 6 bases outside the gene matches. The CDR3 DNA follows: TGTGCCAGCAGCCCAGCAGCGGGAGGATCCTACGAGCAGTACTTC. This sequence encodes CASSPAAGGSYEQYF.

This clonotype has a handful of counts. This chain links TRBV15 with TRBJ1-1; 8 bases line up with TRBD1. The CDR3 loop spans 17 amino acids. Losses at the gene ends were 3 bases for V and 5 bases for J; bases not matched to a gene: 14. The germline V gene has CDR1 LNHNV and CDR2 YYDKDF (reference sequence). The CDR3 spells CATSRVGQGGVDTEAFF. CDR3 nucleotide sequence: TGTGCCACCAGCAGGGTAGGACAGGGCGGGGTAGATACTGAAGCTTTCTTT.

This rearrangement joins TRBV6-6 to TRBJ2-7; D assignment may be TRBD1 or TRBD2 (5 bases each). V was pared by 2 bases and J by 5 bases, with 16 bases between. The CDR3 totals 15 residues. Germline lookup yields CDR1 MNHNY and CDR2 SVGAGI (reference sequence). CDR3 protein: CASSYGGDLKDEQYF. The CDR3 region has the DNA TGTGCCAGCAGTTACGGGGGTGACCTCAAGGACGAGCAGTACTTC.

The chain joins TRBV7-2 to TRBJ2-3, with D possibly matching TRBD1 (6 bases). The germline V and J ends were trimmed by 3 bases and 2 bases, with 15 bases remaining between them. Germline V gene sequence: CDR1 SGHTA, CDR2 FQGNSA. The CDR3 has 16 residues. Here the CDR3 reads CASSLTRTEPTDTQYF. The CDR3 DNA sequence: TGTGCCAGCAGCTTGACACGGACAGAACCCACAGATACGCAGTATTTT.

The chain couples TRBV7-2 to TRBJ1-5; 8 bases fit TRBD1. The ends lost 5 bases at V and 5 bases at J; junction bases unmatched: 11. This CDR3 region has 16 residues. Looked up from germline, CDR1 is SGHTA and CDR2 is FQGNSA. The CDR3 DNA reads as TGTGCCAGCAGCCCCCATCCCGGACAGGGAGATCAGCCCCAGCATTTT. Its translation: CASSPHPGQGDQPQHF.